This T cell receptor (beta chain) was documented in a study of T cells in Graves' hyperthyroidism and ophthalmopathy. This clonotype was recorded many times. V lost 7 bases, J lost 4 bases, and 11 bases lay in between. The germline CDR1 and CDR2 sequences are MNHEY and SVGEGT. This CDR3 has 12 residues. RNA transcripts were the template for amplifying TCR beta CDR3 regions. HTBI primers were used for first-round RT-PCR of the TCR CDR3. TCRdb re-derived calls from the multiplex PCR reads in MiXCR, one entry per CDR3 protein. Among 600,000 to 700,000 distinct CDR3 sequences listed, 14% to 15% were seen once.

Sequenced: blood. The chain has TRBV6-2 or TRBV6-3 and TRBJ2-7; no reliable D call. This receptor was taken from a woman aged 35 to 49 with Graves' ophthalmopathy. The CDR3 sequence is CASIGNPYEQYF. The CDR3 nucleotides read TGTGCCAGCATTGGAAATCCATACGAGCAGTACTTC.